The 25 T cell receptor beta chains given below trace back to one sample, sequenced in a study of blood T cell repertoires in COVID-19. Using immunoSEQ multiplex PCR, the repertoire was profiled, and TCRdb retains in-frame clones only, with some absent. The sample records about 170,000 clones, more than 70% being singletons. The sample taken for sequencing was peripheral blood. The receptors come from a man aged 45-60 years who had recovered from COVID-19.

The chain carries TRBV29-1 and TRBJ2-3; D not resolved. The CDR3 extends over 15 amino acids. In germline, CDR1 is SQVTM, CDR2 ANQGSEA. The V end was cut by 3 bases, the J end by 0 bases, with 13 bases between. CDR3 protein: CSVERVRPSTDTQYF. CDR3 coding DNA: TGCAGCGTTGAGCGAGTCAGGCCTAGCACAGATACGCAGTATTTT.

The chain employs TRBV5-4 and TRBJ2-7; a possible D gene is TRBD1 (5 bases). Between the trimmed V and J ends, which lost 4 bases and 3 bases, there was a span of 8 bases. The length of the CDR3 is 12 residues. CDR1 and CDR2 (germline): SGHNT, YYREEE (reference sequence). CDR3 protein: CASSKGFYEQYF. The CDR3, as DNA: TGTGCCAGCAGCAAGGGGTTCTACGAGCAGTACTTC.

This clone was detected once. The CDR3, as DNA: TGTGCCACCAGCAGAGAACCACAGGGGAACTCACCCCTCCACTTT. It codes for CATSREPQGNSPLHF. V and J are TRBV15 and TRBJ1-6, with 7 bases lining up with TRBD1. Germline loops: CDR1 LNHNV, CDR2 YYDKDF (reference sequence). V trimming: 0 bases; J trimming: 10 bases; junction bases outside the gene matches: 6. This CDR3 has 15 amino acids.

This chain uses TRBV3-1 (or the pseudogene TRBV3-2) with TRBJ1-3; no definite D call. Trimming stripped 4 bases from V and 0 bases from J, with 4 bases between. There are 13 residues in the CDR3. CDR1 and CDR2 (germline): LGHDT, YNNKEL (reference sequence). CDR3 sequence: CASSLRSGNTIYF. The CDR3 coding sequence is TGTGCCAGCAGCCTTCGCTCTGGAAACACCATATATTTT.

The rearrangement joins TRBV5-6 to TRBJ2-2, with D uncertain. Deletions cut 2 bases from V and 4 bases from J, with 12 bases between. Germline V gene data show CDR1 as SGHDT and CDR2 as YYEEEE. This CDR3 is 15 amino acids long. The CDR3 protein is CASSLERRITGELFF. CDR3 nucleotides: TGTGCCAGCAGCTTAGAACGGCGGATCACCGGGGAGCTGTTTTTT.

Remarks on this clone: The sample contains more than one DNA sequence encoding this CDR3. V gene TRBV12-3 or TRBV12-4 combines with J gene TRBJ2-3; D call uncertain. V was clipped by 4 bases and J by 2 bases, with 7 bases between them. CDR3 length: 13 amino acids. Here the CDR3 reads CASSYSSTDTQYF. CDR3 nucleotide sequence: TGTGCCAGCAGTTACTCCTCCACAGATACGCAGTATTTT.

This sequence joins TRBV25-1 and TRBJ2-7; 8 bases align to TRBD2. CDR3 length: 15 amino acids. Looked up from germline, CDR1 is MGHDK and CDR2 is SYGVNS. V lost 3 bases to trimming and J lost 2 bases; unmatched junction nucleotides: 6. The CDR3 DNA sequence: TGTGCCAGCAGTGAGCAAGCGGGGGCCACCTACGAGCAGTACTTC. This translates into CASSEQAGATYEQYF.

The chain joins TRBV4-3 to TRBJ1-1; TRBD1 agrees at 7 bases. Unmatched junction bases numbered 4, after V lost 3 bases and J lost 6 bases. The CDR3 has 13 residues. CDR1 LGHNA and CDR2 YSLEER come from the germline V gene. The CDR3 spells CASSQDTGAEAFF. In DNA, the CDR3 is TGCGCCAGCAGCCAGGACACAGGGGCTGAAGCTTTCTTT.

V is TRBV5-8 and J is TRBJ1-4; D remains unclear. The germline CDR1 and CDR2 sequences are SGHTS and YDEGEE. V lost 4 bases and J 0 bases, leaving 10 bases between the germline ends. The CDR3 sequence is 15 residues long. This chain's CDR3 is CASSPYAATNEKLFF. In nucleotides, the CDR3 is TGTGCCAGCAGCCCCTACGCCGCAACTAATGAAAAACTGTTTTTT.

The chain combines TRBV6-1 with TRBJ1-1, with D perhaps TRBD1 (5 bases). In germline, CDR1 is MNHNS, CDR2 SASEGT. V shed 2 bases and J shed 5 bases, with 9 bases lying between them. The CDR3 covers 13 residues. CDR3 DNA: TGTGCCAGCAGTGAAAGCGGGGGGACTGAAGCTTTCTTT. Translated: CASSESGGTEAFF.

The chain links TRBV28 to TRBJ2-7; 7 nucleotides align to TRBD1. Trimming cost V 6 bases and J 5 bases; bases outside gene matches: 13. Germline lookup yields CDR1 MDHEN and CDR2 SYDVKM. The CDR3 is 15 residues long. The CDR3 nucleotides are TGTGCCAGCAGGAACAGGGGAACTACCTTAGACGAGCAGTACTTC. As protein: CASRNRGTTLDEQYF.

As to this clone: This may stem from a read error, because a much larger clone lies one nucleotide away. The CDR3 nucleotides read TGTGCCAGCAGCGGGACAGGGTACAATGAGCAGTTCTTC. Protein: CASSGTGYNEQFF. J is TRBJ2-1 and V is TRBV6-2 or TRBV6-3, with 9 bases that match TRBD1. Germline-derived CDR1 and CDR2 are MNHEY and SVGEGT. This CDR3 region has 13 residues. Germline trimming cut 6 bases from V and 4 bases from J; bases unmatched to any gene: 1.

CDR3 loop: CASSQDPAGGNYGYTF. As DNA, the CDR3 is TGCGCCAGCAGCCAAGACCCGGCGGGGGGTAACTATGGCTACACCTTC. This rearrangement joins TRBV4-3 to TRBJ1-2, with D perhaps matching TRBD1 (5 bases). The CDR3 is made up of 16 amino acids. Germline V gene lookup returns CDR1 LGHNA and CDR2 YSLEER. Deletions cut 0 bases from V and 1 base from J, with 12 bases between.

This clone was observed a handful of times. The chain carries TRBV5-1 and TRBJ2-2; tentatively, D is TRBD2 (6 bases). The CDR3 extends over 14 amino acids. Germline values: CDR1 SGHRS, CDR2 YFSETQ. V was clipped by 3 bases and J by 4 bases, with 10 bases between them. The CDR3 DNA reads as TGCGCCAGCAGCTACTATAGCGGCACCGGGGAGCTGTTTTTT. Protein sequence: CASSYYSGTGELFF.

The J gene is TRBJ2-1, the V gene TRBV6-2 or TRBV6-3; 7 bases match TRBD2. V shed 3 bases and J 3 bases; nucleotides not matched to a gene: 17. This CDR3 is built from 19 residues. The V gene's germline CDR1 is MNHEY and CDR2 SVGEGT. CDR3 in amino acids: CASSYKAKGAGERYNEQFF. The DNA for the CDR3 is TGTGCCAGCAGTTATAAGGCAAAAGGGGCGGGAGAACGCTACAATGAGCAGTTCTTC.

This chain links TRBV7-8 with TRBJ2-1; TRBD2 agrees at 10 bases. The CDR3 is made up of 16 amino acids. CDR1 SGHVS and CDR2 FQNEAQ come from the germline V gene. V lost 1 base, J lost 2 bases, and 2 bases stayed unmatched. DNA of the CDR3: TGTGCCAGCAGCTTAGTCCTAGCGGGGGCCTACAATGAGCAGTTCTTC. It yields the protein CASSLVLAGAYNEQFF.

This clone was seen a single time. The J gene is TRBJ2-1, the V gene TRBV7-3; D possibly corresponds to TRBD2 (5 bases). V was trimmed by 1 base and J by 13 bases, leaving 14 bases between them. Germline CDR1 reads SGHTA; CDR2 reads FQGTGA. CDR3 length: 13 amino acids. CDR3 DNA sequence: TGTGCCAGCAGCTTAAAGCGGTCGCGTGATCAGTTCTTC. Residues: CASSLKRSRDQFF.

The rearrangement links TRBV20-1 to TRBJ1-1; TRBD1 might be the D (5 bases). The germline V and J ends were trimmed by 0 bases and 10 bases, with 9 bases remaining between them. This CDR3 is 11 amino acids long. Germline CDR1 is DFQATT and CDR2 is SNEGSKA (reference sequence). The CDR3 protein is CSARDAQGAFF. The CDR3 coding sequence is TGCAGTGCTAGAGATGCCCAGGGAGCTTTCTTT.

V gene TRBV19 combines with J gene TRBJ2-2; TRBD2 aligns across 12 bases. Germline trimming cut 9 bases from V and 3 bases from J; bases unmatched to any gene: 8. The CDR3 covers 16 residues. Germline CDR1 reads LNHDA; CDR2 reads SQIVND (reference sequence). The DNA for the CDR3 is TGTGCCAGAAGATTCAGACTAGCGGGGGACACCGGGGAGCTGTTTTTT. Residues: CARRFRLAGDTGELFF.

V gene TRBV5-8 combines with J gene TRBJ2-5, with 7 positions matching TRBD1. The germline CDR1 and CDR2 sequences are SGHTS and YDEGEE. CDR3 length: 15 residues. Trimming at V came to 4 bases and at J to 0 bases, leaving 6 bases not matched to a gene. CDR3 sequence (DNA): TGTGCCAGCAGCCAGGGACAGAGACACCAAGAGACCCAGTACTTC. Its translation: CASSQGQRHQETQYF.

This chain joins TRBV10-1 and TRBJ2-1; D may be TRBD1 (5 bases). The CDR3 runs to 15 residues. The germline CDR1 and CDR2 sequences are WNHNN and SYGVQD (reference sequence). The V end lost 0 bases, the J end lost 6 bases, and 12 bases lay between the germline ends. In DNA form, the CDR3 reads TGCGCCAGCAGTGAGTCCACGCAGGGTCGCAATGAGCAGTTCTTC. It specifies CASSESTQGRNEQFF.

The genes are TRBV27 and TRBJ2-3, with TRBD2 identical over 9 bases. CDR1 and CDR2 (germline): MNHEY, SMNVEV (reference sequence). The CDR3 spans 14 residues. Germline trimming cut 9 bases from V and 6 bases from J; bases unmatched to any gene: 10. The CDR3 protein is CASDEAGGKDTQYF. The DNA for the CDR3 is TGTGCCAGTGATGAAGCGGGGGGAAAGGATACGCAGTATTTT.

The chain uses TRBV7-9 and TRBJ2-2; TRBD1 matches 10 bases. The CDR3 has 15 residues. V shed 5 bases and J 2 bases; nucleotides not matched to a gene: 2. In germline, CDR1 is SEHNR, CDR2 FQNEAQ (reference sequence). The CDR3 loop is CASSGTGANTGELFF. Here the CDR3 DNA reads TGTGCCAGCAGCGGGACAGGGGCAAACACCGGGGAGCTGTTTTTT.

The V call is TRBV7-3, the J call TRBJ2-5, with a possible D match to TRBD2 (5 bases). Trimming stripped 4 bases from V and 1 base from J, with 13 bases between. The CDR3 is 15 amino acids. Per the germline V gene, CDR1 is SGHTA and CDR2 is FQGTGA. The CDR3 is CASSSIGRGQETQYF. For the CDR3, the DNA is TGTGCCAGCAGCTCAATCGGACGGGGCCAAGAGACCCAGTACTTC.

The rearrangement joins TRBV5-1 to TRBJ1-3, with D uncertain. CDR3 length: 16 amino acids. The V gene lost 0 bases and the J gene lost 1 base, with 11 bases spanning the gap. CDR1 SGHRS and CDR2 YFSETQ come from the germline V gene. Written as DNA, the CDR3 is TGCGCCAGCAGCTTGGCTGGGGAGCCGTCTGGAAACACCATATATTTT. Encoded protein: CASSLAGEPSGNTIYF.